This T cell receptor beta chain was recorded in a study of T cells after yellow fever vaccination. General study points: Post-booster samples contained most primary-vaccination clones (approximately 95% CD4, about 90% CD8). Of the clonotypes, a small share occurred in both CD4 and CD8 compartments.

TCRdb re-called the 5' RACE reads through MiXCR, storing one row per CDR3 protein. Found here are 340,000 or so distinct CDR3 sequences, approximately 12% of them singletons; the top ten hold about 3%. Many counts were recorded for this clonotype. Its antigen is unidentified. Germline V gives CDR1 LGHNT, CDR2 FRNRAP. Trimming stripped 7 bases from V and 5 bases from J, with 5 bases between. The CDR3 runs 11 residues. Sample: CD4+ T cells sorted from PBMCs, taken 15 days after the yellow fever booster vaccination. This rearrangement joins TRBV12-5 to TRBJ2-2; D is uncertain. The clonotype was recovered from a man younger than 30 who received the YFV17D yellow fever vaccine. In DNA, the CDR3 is TGTGCTAGTGCCAAAACCGGGGAGCTGTTTTTT. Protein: CASAKTGELFF.